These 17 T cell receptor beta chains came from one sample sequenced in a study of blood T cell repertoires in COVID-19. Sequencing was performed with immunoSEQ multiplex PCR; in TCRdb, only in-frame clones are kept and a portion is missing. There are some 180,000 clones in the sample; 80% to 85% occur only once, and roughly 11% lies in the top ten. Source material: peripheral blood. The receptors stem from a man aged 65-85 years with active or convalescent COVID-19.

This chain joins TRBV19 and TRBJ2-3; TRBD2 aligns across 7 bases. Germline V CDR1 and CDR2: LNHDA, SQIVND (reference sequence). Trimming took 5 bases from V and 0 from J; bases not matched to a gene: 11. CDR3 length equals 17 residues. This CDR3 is CASSPGGLAASTDTQYF. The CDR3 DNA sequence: TGTGCCAGTAGTCCCGGCGGTCTAGCGGCTAGCACAGATACGCAGTATTTT. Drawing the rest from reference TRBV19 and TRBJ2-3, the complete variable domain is DGGITQSPKYLFRKEGQNVTLSCEQNLNHDAMYWYRQDPGQGLRLIYYSQIVNDFQKGDIAEGYSVSREKKESFPLTVTSAQKNPTAFYLCASSPGGLAASTDTQYFGPGTRLTVL.

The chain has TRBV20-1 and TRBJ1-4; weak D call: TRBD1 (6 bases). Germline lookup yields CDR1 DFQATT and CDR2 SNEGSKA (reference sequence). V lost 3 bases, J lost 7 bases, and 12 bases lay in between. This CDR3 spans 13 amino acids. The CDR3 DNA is TGCAGTGCTAGTCGCAGGGGTCGTGAAAAACTGTTTTTT. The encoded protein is CSASRRGREKLFF.

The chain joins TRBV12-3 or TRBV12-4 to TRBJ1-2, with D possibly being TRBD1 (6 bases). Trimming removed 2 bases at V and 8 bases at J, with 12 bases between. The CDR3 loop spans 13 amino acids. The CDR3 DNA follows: TGTGCCAGCAGTTTACTACAGGGAGACGGCTACACCTTC. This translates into CASSLLQGDGYTF.

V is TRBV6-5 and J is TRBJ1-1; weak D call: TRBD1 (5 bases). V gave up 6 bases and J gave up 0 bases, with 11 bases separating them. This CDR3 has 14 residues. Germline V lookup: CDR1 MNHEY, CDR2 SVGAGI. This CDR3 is CASRAGVMNTEAFF. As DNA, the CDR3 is TGTGCCAGCAGGGCGGGGGTCATGAACACTGAAGCTTTCTTT.

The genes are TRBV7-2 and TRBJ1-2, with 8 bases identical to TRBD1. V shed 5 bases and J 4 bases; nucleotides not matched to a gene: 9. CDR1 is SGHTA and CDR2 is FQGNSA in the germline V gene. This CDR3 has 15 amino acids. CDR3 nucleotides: TGTGCCAGCAGCCCCGGCCGCAGGGGGCCCTATGGCTACACCTTC. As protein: CASSPGRRGPYGYTF.

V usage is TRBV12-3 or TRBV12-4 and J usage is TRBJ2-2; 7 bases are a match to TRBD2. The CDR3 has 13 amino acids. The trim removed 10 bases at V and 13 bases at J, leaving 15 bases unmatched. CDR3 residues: CATTRDYPDGLFF. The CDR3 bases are TGTGCCACGACACGGGACTACCCGGATGGGCTGTTTTTT.

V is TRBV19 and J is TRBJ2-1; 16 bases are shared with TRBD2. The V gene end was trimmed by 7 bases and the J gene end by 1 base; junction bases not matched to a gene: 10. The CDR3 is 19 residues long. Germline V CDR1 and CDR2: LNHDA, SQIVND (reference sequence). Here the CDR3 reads CASTPRGLAGGQSYNEQFF. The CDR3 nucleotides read TGTGCCAGTACTCCCCGGGGACTAGCGGGAGGGCAATCCTACAATGAGCAGTTCTTC.

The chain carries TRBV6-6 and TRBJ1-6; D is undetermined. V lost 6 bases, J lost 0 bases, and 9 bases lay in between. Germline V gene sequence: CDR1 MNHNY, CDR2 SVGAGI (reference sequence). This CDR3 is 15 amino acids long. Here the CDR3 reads CASSLEGSYNSPLHF. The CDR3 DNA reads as TGTGCCAGCAGCCTAGAGGGCTCCTATAATTCACCCCTCCACTTT.

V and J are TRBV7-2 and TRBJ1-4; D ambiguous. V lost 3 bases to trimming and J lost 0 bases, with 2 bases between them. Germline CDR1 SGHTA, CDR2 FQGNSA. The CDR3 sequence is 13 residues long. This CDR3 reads CASSFSTNEKLFF. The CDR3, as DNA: TGTGCCAGCAGCTTCTCAACTAATGAAAAACTGTTTTTT.

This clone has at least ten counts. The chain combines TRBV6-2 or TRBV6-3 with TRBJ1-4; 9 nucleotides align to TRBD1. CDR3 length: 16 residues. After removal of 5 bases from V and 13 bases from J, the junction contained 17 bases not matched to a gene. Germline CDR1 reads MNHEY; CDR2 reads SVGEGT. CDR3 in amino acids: CASSPMGQGPLRGLFF. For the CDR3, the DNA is TGTGCCAGCAGTCCCATGGGACAGGGACCCCTACGGGGACTGTTTTTT.

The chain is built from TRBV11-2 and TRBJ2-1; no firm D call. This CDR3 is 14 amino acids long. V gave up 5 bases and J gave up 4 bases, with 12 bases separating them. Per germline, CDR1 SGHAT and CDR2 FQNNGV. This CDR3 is CASSLTGLYNEQFF. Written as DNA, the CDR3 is TGTGCCAGCAGCCTCACCGGGTTATACAATGAGCAGTTCTTC.

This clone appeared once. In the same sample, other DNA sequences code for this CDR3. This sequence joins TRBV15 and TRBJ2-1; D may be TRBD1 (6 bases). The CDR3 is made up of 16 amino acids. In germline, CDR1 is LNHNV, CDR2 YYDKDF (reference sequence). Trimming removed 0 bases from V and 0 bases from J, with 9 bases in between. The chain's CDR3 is CATSRDGGSSYNEQFF. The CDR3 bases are TGTGCCACCAGCAGAGATGGGGGCAGCTCCTACAATGAGCAGTTCTTC.

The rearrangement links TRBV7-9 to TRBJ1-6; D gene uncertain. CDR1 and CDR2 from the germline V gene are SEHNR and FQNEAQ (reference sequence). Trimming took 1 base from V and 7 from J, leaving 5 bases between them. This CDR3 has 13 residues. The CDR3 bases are TGTGCCAGCAGCTTAGTGTCAAATTCACCCCTCCACTTT. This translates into CASSLVSNSPLHF.

The CDR3 is CASSIYRGLEQPQHF. As DNA, the CDR3 is TGTGCCAGCAGCATTTACAGGGGGCTGGAGCAGCCCCAGCATTTT. The chain links TRBV7-2 to TRBJ1-5; 9 nucleotides line up with TRBD1. V was pared by 5 bases and J by 7 bases, with 9 bases of the junction left unmatched. Germline CDR1 SGHTA, CDR2 FQGNSA. The CDR3 is made up of 15 amino acids.

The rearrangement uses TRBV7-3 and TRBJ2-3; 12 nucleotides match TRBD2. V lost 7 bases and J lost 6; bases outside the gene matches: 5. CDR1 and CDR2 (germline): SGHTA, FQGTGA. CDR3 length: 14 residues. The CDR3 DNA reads TGTGCCAGCAAGACTAGCGGGAGTGGGGATACGCAGTATTTT. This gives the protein CASKTSGSGDTQYF.

CDR3 coding DNA: TGTGCCAGCAGTTACACGAGGGACAGGGGTGGCTACACCTTC. The encoded protein is CASSYTRDRGGYTF. This rearrangement joins TRBV6-5 to TRBJ1-2; 10 bases match TRBD1. There are 14 residues in the CDR3. With 2 bases clipped from V and 7 bases from J, the junction kept 4 bases outside the gene matches. Per germline, CDR1 MNHEY and CDR2 SVGAGI.

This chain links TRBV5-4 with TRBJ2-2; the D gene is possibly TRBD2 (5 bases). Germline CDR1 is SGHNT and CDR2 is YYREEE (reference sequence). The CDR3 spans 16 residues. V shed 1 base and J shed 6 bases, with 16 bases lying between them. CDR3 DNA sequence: TGTGCCAGCAGCTTGAATCGGGGATTGGGATCCGGGGAGCTGTTTTTT. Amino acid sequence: CASSLNRGLGSGELFF.